Shown below are 18 T cell receptor beta chains from a single sample sequenced in a study of cytomegalovirus exposure and HLA in healthy donors. Use of 60 Vbeta and 13 Jbeta primers characterized the PCR. Measured with immunoSEQ multiplex PCR; TCRdb has only the in-frame clones, and not every one. This sample has approximately 70,000 clones, with less than 85% found just once. The sequenced sample was PBMCs. The receptors stem from a woman in her forties or fifties in good health and CMV-seropositive.

This clone was seen just once. This sequence joins TRBV7-9 and TRBJ1-2; the D gene is possibly TRBD1 (6 bases). The CDR3 contains 12 residues. V was cut by 5 bases and J by 8 bases, with 12 bases left in between. The germline CDR1 and CDR2 sequences are SEHNR and FQNEAQ (reference sequence). CDR3: CASSPPGQGYTF. The CDR3 bases are TGTGCCAGCAGCCCCCCGGGACAAGGCTACACCTTC.

V usage is TRBV7-2 and J usage is TRBJ1-1, with D possibly matching TRBD1 (5 bases). V dropped 5 bases and J dropped 2 bases, with 9 bases sitting between them. The CDR3 covers 13 residues. Looked up from germline, CDR1 is SGHTA and CDR2 is FQGNSA. CDR3 in DNA: TGTGCCAGCAGCACCCAGGGCAACACTGAAGCTTTCTTT. Protein: CASSTQGNTEAFF.

The rearrangement joins TRBV9 to TRBJ2-2, with 12 bases aligning to TRBD2. This CDR3 is 20 amino acids long. J gave up 1 base and V 4 bases, and 14 bases lay outside the gene matches. Germline V gene data show CDR1 as SGDLS and CDR2 as YYNGEE. This CDR3 is CASSLHGVTSGSLNTGELFF. CDR3 coding DNA: TGTGCCAGCAGCCTCCATGGGGTGACTAGCGGGAGTTTGAACACCGGGGAGCTGTTTTTT.

The CDR3: CASSLGRGGVTDTQYF. CDR3 DNA sequence: TGCGCCAGCAGCTTGGGTCGCGGGGGGGTCACAGATACGCAGTATTTT. The chain carries TRBV5-1 and TRBJ2-3; 9 bases map to TRBD2. CDR1 and CDR2 (germline): SGHRS, YFSETQ. The CDR3 sequence is 16 residues long. V gave up 0 bases and J gave up 2 bases; unmatched junction bases: 4.

The chain carries TRBV6-9 and TRBJ2-1, with D maybe TRBD2 (5 bases). V lost 5 bases and J 4 bases, leaving 12 bases between the germline ends. Germline CDR1 MNHGY, CDR2 SVAAGI. The length of the CDR3 is 14 residues. The CDR3 spells CASSPAEPYNEQFF. The DNA for the CDR3 is TGTGCCAGCAGTCCAGCGGAACCGTACAATGAGCAGTTCTTC.

This sequence joins TRBV4-2 and TRBJ1-2; D is uncertain. Germline V gene sequence: CDR1 LGHNA, CDR2 YNFKEQ. V lost 1 base to trimming and J lost 2 bases, with 11 bases between them. The CDR3 has 15 amino acids. The CDR3 DNA is TGTGCCAGCAGCCAAGTTAAAGAGGTGAACTATGGCTACACCTTC. It translates to CASSQVKEVNYGYTF.

V and J are TRBV6-5 and TRBJ1-1, with D perhaps matching TRBD1 (6 bases). Between the trimmed V and J ends, which lost 6 bases and 0 bases, there was a span of 14 bases. The CDR3 spans 15 residues. Germline assignment: CDR1 MNHEY and CDR2 SVGAGI. The CDR3 here is CASRLSRGVNTEAFF. The CDR3 DNA reads as TGTGCCAGCAGACTAAGCAGGGGCGTGAACACTGAAGCTTTCTTT.

The chain combines TRBV6-5 with TRBJ2-3, with 9 bases lining up with TRBD1. There are 15 residues in the CDR3. V gave up 6 bases and J gave up 2 bases; unmatched junction bases: 6. CDR1 is MNHEY and CDR2 is SVGAGI in the germline V gene. The CDR3 DNA sequence: TGTGCCAGCAGAGTACAGGGGGCGCACACAGATACGCAGTATTTT. This translates into CASRVQGAHTDTQYF.

This clone was seen just once. This chain connects TRBV6-6 to TRBJ1-1; 8 bases are shared with TRBD1. The CDR3 is 15 residues long. Germline trimming cut 0 bases from V and 1 base from J; bases unmatched to any gene: 1. Per the germline V gene, CDR1 is MNHNY and CDR2 is SVGAGI (reference sequence). The CDR3: CASSYSGQGNTEAFF. The CDR3 DNA reads TGTGCCAGCAGTTACTCAGGACAGGGGAACACTGAAGCTTTCTTT.

J is TRBJ1-4 and V is TRBV4-2; 12 nucleotides agree with TRBD1. The germline CDR1 and CDR2 sequences are LGHNA and YNFKEQ. This CDR3 is 18 amino acids long. The trim removed 0 bases at V and 7 bases at J, leaving 9 bases unmatched. The chain's CDR3 is CASSQDSGQGAVGEKLFF. The CDR3 region has the DNA TGTGCCAGCAGCCAAGATTCGGGACAGGGGGCGGTTGGTGAAAAACTGTTTTTT.

The chain uses TRBV7-2 and TRBJ1-4, with 8 bases that match TRBD1. The CDR3 extends over 14 amino acids. Germline loops: CDR1 SGHTA, CDR2 FQGNSA. The J segment lost 8 bases and the V segment lost 5 bases, leaving 7 bases of the junction unmatched. The CDR3 DNA reads as TGTGCCAGCAGCCTCCGGACAGGGTCCGAAAAACTGTTTTTT. This sequence encodes CASSLRTGSEKLFF.

The V call is TRBV27, the J call TRBJ2-3; TRBD2 might be the D (6 bases). Trimming took 2 bases from V and 1 from J, leaving 7 bases between them. This CDR3 region has 14 residues. Looked up from germline, CDR1 is MNHEY and CDR2 is SMNVEV (reference sequence). The DNA of the CDR3 is TGTGCCAGCAGTTTAACGGGGGGCACAGATACGCAGTATTTT. Protein sequence: CASSLTGGTDTQYF.

The genes are TRBV6-6 and TRBJ2-3, with 9 bases that match TRBD1. The junction had 3 bases not matched to a gene; V was cut back by 5 bases and J by 3 bases. Germline V gene lookup returns CDR1 MNHNY and CDR2 SVGAGI (reference sequence). The CDR3 loop spans 14 amino acids. The CDR3 bases are TGTGCCAGCAGTCATGGACAGGGGACAGATACGCAGTATTTT. It codes for CASSHGQGTDTQYF.

This clone was observed once. The chain joins TRBV14 to TRBJ2-5; D uncertain. Germline V lookup: CDR1 SGHDN, CDR2 FVKESK. The germline V and J ends were trimmed by 2 bases and 5 bases, with 6 bases remaining between them. The CDR3 runs 12 residues. This CDR3 reads CASSQIVETQYF. DNA of the CDR3: TGTGCCAGCAGCCAAATCGTGGAGACCCAGTACTTC.

This clone was recorded a few times. This chain connects TRBV6-5 to TRBJ2-2, with 8 bases lining up with TRBD1. The trim removed 6 bases at V and 3 bases at J, leaving 6 bases unmatched. Germline CDR1 reads MNHEY; CDR2 reads SVGAGI. This CDR3 region has 15 residues. The CDR3 sequence is CASSLQGADTGELFF. The CDR3 DNA is TGTGCCAGCAGCCTCCAGGGGGCGGACACCGGGGAGCTGTTTTTT.

The genes are TRBV10-3 and TRBJ2-1; the D gene is possibly TRBD2 (5 bases). V was pared by 2 bases and J by 0 bases, with 8 bases between. CDR1 is ENHRY and CDR2 is SYGVKD in the germline V gene. The CDR3 sequence is 15 residues long. CDR3 loop: CAISEEGGSYNEQFF. CDR3 sequence (DNA): TGTGCCATCAGTGAGGAGGGCGGCTCCTACAATGAGCAGTTCTTC.

The chain combines TRBV7-8 with TRBJ1-1; D possibly corresponds to TRBD1 (5 bases). Germline V lookup: CDR1 SGHVS, CDR2 FQNEAQ. Trimming removed 5 bases from V and 4 bases from J, with 11 bases in between. The CDR3 has 13 residues. The CDR3 DNA sequence: TGTGCCAGCAGCCGAGGCGGGGGCACTGAAGCTTTCTTT. This codes for CASSRGGGTEAFF.

This clone was found a few times. The V gene is TRBV28, the J gene TRBJ2-1; D gene unclear. CDR1 and CDR2 from the germline V gene are MDHEN and SYDVKM. CDR3 size: 15 residues. The V gene lost 3 bases and the J gene lost 0 bases, with 9 bases spanning the gap. CDR3 DNA sequence: TGTGCCAGCAGTTTGGGCTTAAGCTCCTACAATGAGCAGTTCTTC. This gives the protein CASSLGLSSYNEQFF.